This TCR beta chain was sequenced during a study of molecular identifiers for immune sequencing clone quantification. Study summary: Replicate RNA came from roughly 18,000 or 92,000 naive CD8 cells and was split five ways, and four parts were sequenced. Findings and caveats of the study: Identical TCR molecules that share a barcode could lead to an underestimation of highly expanded clone sizes.

Regarding this clonotype: Its antigen is currently unknown.

Using 10%, 30% or 50% RNA, naive CD8 libraries were derived from around 20,000 to 1,000,000 sorted cells. TCRdb reprocessed the PCR reads with MiXCR, giving one entry per CDR3 protein. In the table there are around 460,000 distinct CDR3 sequences, about a fifth of which are singletons. Sequenced input: naive CD8+ T cells from blood, with Jurkat cell RNA spiked in. The subset is: FACS-sorted CD8+CD4-CCR7+CD45RA+ naive T cells. The source is a human donor in good health. Some libraries in this study had Jurkat cell RNA spiked in.

The CDR3 coding sequence is TGTGCCAGCAGTGCTGGGCTTACGGCGGAGCAGTACTTC. Residues: CASSAGLTAEQYF. The rearrangement links TRBV2 to TRBJ2-7; the D is unclear. This CDR3 comprises 13 residues. The V gene's germline CDR1 is SNHLY and CDR2 FYNNEI. V was pared by 4 bases and J by 7 bases, with 14 bases between.